This T cell receptor beta chain derives from a study of OX40 agonist ivuxolimab in advanced cancers. Whole-study context: Intravenous ivuxolimab at 0.01 to 10 mg/kg was given to patients every 2 weeks.

General observations from the study: Some nonresponders additionally presented with little normalized T-cell clonal expansion.

Regarding this clone: The antigen remains unidentified.

The length of the CDR3 is 14 residues. Germline CDR1 SGHRS, CDR2 YFSETQ. The germline V and J ends were trimmed by 2 bases and 3 bases, with 11 bases remaining between them. Sequencing was performed with immunoSEQ multiplex PCR; in TCRdb, only in-frame clones are kept and a portion is missing. The data hold 100,000 to 150,000 clones, with 85% to 95% observed a single time. The sample was CD4+ or CD8+ T cells sorted from blood, taken in a trial of the OX40 agonist ivuxolimab. The rearrangement joins TRBV5-1 to TRBJ2-5; D is perhaps TRBD2 (6 bases). The sequence came from an adult with an advanced solid tumor such as melanoma, head and neck, liver or kidney cancer. The CDR3 reads CASSLGAGEETQYF. The CDR3 DNA follows: TGCGCCAGCAGCTTAGGAGCGGGCGAAGAGACCCAGTACTTC. Supplemented by reference TRBV5-1 and TRBJ2-5, the full variable domain reads KAGVTQTPRYLIKTRGQQVTLSCSPISGHRSVSWYQQTPGQGLQFLFEYFSETQRNKGNFPGRFSGRQFSNSRSEMNVSTLELGDSALYLCASSLGAGEETQYFGPGTRLLVL.